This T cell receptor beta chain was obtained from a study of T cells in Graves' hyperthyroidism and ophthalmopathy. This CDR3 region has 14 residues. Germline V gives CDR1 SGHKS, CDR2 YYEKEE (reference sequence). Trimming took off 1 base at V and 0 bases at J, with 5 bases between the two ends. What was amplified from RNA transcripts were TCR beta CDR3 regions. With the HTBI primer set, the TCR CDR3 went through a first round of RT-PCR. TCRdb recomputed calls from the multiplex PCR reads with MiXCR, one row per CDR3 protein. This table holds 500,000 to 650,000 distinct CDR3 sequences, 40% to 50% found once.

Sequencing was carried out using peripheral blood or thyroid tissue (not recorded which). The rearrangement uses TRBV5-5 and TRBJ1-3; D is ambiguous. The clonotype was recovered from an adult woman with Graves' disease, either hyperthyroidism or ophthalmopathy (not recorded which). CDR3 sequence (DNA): TGTGCCAGCAGCTTGTGGGGCTCTGGAAACACCATATATTTT. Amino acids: CASSLWGSGNTIYF.